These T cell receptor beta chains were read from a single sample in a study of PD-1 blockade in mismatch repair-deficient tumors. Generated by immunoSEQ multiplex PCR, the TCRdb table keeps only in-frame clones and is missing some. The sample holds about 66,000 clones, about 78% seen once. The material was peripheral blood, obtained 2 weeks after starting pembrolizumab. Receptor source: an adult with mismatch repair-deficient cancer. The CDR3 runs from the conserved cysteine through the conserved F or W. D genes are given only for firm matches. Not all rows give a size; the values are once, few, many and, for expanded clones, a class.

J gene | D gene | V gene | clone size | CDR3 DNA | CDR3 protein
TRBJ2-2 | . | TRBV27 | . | TGTGCCAGCAGTTTATCGTCAGGGTTTAGGGGGGAGCTGTTTTTT | CASSLSSGFRGELFF
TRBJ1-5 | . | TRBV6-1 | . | TGTGCCAGCAGTCGAGGGTACGACAATCAGCCCCAGCATTTT | CASSRGYDNQPQHF
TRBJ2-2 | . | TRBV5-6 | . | TGTGCCAGCAGCTCGACAGAAAAAGCGAACACCGGGGAGCTGTTTTTT | CASSSTEKANTGELFF
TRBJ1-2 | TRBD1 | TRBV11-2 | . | TGTGCCAGCAGCTTAACAGGGGACTTACTTAACTATGGCTACACCTTC | CASSLTGDLLNYGYTF
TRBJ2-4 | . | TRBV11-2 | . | TGTGCCAGCAGGTCTGGACTAGCCAAAAACATTCAGTACTTC | CASRSGLAKNIQYF
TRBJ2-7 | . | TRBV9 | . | TGTGCCAGCAGCCCTGCGGCGGGGTCCTACGAGCAGTACTTC | CASSPAAGSYEQYF
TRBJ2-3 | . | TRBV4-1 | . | TGCGCCAGCAGCCAGGGAGACAGCACAGATACGCAGTATTTT | CASSQGDSTDTQYF
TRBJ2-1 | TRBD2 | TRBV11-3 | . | TGTGCCAGCAGCCTAAGCAGCGGGAGCTCCTACAATGAGCAGTTCTTC | CASSLSSGSSYNEQFF
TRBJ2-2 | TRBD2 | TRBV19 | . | TGTGCCAGCAAAGCTAGCGGGAGTCCCGGGGAGCTGTTTTTT | CASKASGSPGELFF
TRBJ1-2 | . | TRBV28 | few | TGTGCCAGCAGTATAGGTCTAGTGAATGGCTACACCTTC | CASSIGLVNGYTF